A selection of T cell receptor beta chains follows, all from one sample in a study of cytomegalovirus exposure and HLA in healthy donors. Assay: immunoSEQ multiplex PCR; the TCRdb copy retains only in-frame clones and omits some. The sample yields over 100,000 clones, about 8.5% seen once. Material: PBMCs. The receptors here all came from a man between 35 and 55 years old in good health and CMV-seronegative. The CDR3 runs from the conserved cysteine through the conserved F or W. Each record gives: D gene, J gene, V gene, clone size, CDR3 protein, CDR3 DNA. D genes are given only for firm matches. Clone sizes are given selectively: once, few, many, or a class where the clone is expanded.

D: TRBD1
J: TRBJ1-2
V: TRBV19
size: few
CDR3: CASSLFFGTGQRRGYTF
DNA: TGTGCCAGTAGTCTATTTTTCGGGACAGGTCAGCGTCGTGGCTACACCTTC

D: .
J: TRBJ1-6
V: TRBV5-6
size: .
CDR3: CASSPDSSLGVNSPLHF
DNA: TGTGCCAGCAGCCCGGACAGCTCCCTGGGGGTAAATTCACCCCTCCACTTT

D: TRBD1
J: TRBJ2-5
V: TRBV11-2
size: .
CDR3: CASSFLGTGAQETQYF
DNA: TGTGCCAGCAGCTTCCTCGGGACAGGCGCCCAAGAGACCCAGTACTTC

D: .
J: TRBJ1-1
V: TRBV27
size: few
CDR3: CASSADIPPFKAFF
DNA: TGTGCCAGCAGTGCGGACATCCCACCCTTTAAAGCTTTCTTT

D: .
J: TRBJ2-3
V: TRBV9
size: .
CDR3: CASTPWEQGTDTQYF
DNA: TGTGCCAGCACCCCGTGGGAACAGGGCACAGATACGCAGTATTTT

D: TRBD2
J: TRBJ2-3
V: TRBV5-1
size: .
CDR3: CASSLVTSGLPSSTDTQYF
DNA: TGCGCCAGCAGCTTGGTGACTAGCGGTCTACCTTCTAGCACAGATACGCAGTATTTT

D: .
J: TRBJ2-3
V: TRBV5-1
size: .
CDR3: CASSFSPGPDTQYF
DNA: TGCGCCAGCAGCTTTTCACCAGGGCCAGATACGCAGTATTTT

D: TRBD1
J: TRBJ2-2
V: TRBV28
size: few
CDR3: CASSRLDRGNTGELFF
DNA: TGTGCCAGCAGTCGACTGGACAGGGGGAACACCGGGGAGCTGTTTTTT

D: .
J: TRBJ1-1
V: TRBV11-2
size: few
CDR3: CASSSAPEMNTEAFF
DNA: TGTGCCAGCAGCTCCGCACCAGAAATGAACACTGAAGCTTTCTTT

D: .
J: TRBJ2-5
V: TRBV4-2
size: .
CDR3: CASSRDRGYQETQYF
DNA: TGTGCCAGCAGCCGAGATCGCGGCTACCAAGAGACCCAGTACTTC

D: .
J: TRBJ2-1
V: TRBV2
size: .
CDR3: CASSGRRSEQFF
DNA: TGTGCCAGCAGTGGTAGGAGGAGTGAGCAGTTCTTC

D: .
J: TRBJ2-5
V: TRBV6-5
size: few
CDR3: CASSPRVAGRETQYF
DNA: TGTGCCAGCAGCCCTCGGGTCGCGGGGAGGGAGACCCAGTACTTC

D: .
J: TRBJ1-2
V: TRBV7-9
size: .
CDR3: CASSLATAYGYTF
DNA: TGTGCCAGCAGCTTAGCGACAGCCTATGGCTACACCTTC

D: .
J: TRBJ1-2
V: TRBV5-1
size: .
CDR3: CASQGSSDYGYTF
DNA: TGCGCCAGCCAGGGCTCCTCGGACTATGGCTACACCTTC

D: .
J: TRBJ1-2
V: TRBV7-2
size: few
CDR3: CASSLTMGVVYGYTF
DNA: TGTGCCAGCAGCTTGACGATGGGCGTTGTCTATGGCTACACCTTC

D: TRBD2
J: TRBJ2-5
V: TRBV7-8
size: .
CDR3: CASSPRTSGGKTQYF
DNA: TGTGCCAGCAGCCCAAGGACTAGCGGGGGGAAGACCCAGTACTTC

D: .
J: TRBJ1-4
V: TRBV5-1
size: .
CDR3: CASSWTVGEKLFF
DNA: TGCGCCAGCAGCTGGACAGTGGGGGAAAAACTGTTTTTT

D: TRBD2
J: TRBJ2-7
V: TRBV7-2
size: few
CDR3: CASSGLAVSYEQYF
DNA: TGTGCCAGCAGCGGGCTAGCGGTCTCCTACGAGCAGTACTTC

D: TRBD1
J: TRBJ1-1
V: TRBV9
size: few
CDR3: CASSVVGTGGLNTEAFF
DNA: TGTGCCAGCAGCGTAGTGGGAACAGGGGGCCTGAACACTGAAGCTTTCTTT

D: .
J: TRBJ2-1
V: TRBV7-9
size: few
CDR3: CASSLGGIQGNEQFF
DNA: TGTGCCAGCAGCTTAGGCGGCATCCAGGGCAATGAGCAGTTCTTC

D: .
J: TRBJ1-5
V: TRBV6-1
size: few
CDR3: CASIRGKFENQPQHF
DNA: TGTGCCAGCATACGGGGGAAGTTTGAAAATCAGCCCCAGCATTTT

D: TRBD2
J: TRBJ2-3
V: TRBV7-6
size: few
CDR3: CASSTLLAGLSTDTQYF
DNA: TGTGCCAGCAGCACGCTACTAGCGGGGCTTAGCACAGATACGCAGTATTTT

D: .
J: TRBJ1-1
V: TRBV27
size: .
CDR3: CASSLLWSLNTEAFF
DNA: TGTGCCAGCAGTCTACTTTGGAGCTTGAACACTGAAGCTTTCTTT

D: .
J: TRBJ2-2
V: TRBV5-1
size: few
CDR3: CASRPRGNTGELFF
DNA: TGCGCCAGCCGCCCCAGGGGAAACACCGGGGAGCTGTTTTTT

D: .
J: TRBJ2-5
V: TRBV2
size: .
CDR3: CASFQEETQYF
DNA: TGTGCCAGCTTTCAAGAGGAGACCCAGTACTTC

D: .
J: TRBJ2-1
V: TRBV29-1
size: few
CDR3: CSVEGVLDSPYNEQFF
DNA: TGCAGCGTTGAAGGTGTCCTGGACAGCCCCTACAATGAGCAGTTCTTC

D: .
J: TRBJ1-1
V: TRBV10-2
size: .
CDR3: CASSGGEFLDENTEAFF
DNA: TGCGCCAGCAGCGGGGGGGAATTCCTCGATGAGAACACTGAAGCTTTCTTT

D: TRBD1
J: TRBJ1-1
V: TRBV5-1
size: .
CDR3: CASSSQGMNTEAFF
DNA: TGCGCCAGCAGCTCACAGGGGATGAACACTGAAGCTTTCTTT

D: .
J: TRBJ1-1
V: TRBV13
size: few
CDR3: CASSAHRLNTEAFF
DNA: TGTGCCAGCAGCGCCCACAGGCTTAACACTGAAGCTTTCTTT

D: .
J: TRBJ2-3
V: TRBV7-9
size: .
CDR3: CASSLQSSVTDTQYF
DNA: TGTGCCAGCAGCTTGCAGTCTAGCGTCACAGATACGCAGTATTTT

D: TRBD1
J: TRBJ1-5
V: TRBV12-5
size: few
CDR3: CASDSGQINQPQHF
DNA: TGTGCTAGTGATTCGGGACAGATCAATCAGCCCCAGCATTTT

D: .
J: TRBJ1-3
V: TRBV5-1
size: few
CDR3: CASSSTDLRNTIYF
DNA: TGCGCCAGCAGCTCAACCGATCTACGAAACACCATATATTTT